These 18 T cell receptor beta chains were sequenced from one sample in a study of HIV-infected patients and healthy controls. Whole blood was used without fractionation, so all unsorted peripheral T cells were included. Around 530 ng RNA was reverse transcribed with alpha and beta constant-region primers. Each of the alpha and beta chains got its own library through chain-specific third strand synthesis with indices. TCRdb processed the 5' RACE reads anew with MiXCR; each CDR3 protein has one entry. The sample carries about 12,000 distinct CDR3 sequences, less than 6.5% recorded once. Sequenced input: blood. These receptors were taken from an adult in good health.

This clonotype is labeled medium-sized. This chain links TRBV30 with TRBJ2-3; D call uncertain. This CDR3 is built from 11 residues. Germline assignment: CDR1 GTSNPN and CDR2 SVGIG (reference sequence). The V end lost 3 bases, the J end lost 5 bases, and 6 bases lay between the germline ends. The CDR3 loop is CAWSLGDTQYF. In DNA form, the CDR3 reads TGTGCCTGGAGCTTAGGAGATACGCAGTATTTT.

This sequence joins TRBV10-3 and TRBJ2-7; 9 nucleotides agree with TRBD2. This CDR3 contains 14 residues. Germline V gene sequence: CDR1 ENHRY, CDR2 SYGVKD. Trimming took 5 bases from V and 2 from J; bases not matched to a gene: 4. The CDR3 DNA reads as TGTGCCATCAGTCCTTCTAGCGGGACCTACGAGCAGTACTTC. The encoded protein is CAISPSSGTYEQYF.

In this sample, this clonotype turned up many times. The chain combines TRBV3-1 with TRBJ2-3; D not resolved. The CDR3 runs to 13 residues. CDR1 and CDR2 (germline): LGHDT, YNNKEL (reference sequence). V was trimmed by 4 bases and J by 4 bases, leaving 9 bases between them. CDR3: CASSRVGPDTQYF. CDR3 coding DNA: TGTGCCAGCAGCCGCGTTGGTCCAGATACGCAGTATTTT.

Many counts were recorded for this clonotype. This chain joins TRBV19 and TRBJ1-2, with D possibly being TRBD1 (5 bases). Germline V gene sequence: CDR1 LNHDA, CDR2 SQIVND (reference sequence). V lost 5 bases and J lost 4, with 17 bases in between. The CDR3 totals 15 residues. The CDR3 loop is CASSSRSVGAYGYTF. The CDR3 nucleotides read TGTGCCAGTAGTTCCCGGTCTGTAGGGGCCTATGGCTACACCTTC.

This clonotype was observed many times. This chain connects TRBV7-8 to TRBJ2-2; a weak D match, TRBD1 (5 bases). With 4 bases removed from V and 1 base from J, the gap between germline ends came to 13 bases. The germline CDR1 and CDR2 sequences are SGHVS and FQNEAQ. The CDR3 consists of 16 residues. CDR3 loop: CASSSIRRENTGELFF. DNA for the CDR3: TGTGCCAGCAGCTCGATTCGCAGGGAGAACACCGGGGAGCTGTTTTTT. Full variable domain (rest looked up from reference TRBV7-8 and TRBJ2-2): GAGVSQSPRYKVAKRGQDVALRCDPISGHVSLFWYQQALGQGPEFLTYFQNEAQLDKSGLPSDRFFAERPEGSVSTLKIQRTQQEDSAVYLCASSSIRRENTGELFFGEGSRLTVL.

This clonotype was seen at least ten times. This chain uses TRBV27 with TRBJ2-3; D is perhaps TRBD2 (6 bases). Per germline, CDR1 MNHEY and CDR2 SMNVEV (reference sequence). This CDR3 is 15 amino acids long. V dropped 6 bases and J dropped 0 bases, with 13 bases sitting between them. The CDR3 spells CASSLRRASTDTQYF. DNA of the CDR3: TGTGCCAGCAGCCTAAGGAGGGCCAGCACAGATACGCAGTATTTT.

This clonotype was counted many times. For the CDR3, the DNA is TGTGCCAGCAGCCCTGGGACAGGGAGAAACACCATATATTTT. Protein sequence: CASSPGTGRNTIYF. V usage is TRBV7-2 and J usage is TRBJ1-3; 9 positions match TRBD1. Trimming cost V 5 bases and J 5 bases; bases outside gene matches: 4. The CDR3 covers 14 residues. Germline CDR1 is SGHTA and CDR2 is FQGNSA.

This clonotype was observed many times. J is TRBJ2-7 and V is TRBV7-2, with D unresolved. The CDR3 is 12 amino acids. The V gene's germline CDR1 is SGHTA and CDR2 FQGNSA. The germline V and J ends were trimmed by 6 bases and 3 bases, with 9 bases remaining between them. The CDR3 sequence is CASSLHRYEQYF. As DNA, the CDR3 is TGTGCCAGCAGTCTACACCGCTACGAGCAGTACTTC.

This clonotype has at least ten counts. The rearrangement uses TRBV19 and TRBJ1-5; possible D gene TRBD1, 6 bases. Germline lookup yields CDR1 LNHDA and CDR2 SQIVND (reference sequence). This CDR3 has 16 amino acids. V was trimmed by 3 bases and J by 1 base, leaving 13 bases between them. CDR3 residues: CASSIGGGLSNQPQHF. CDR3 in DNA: TGTGCCAGTAGTATTGGAGGGGGATTGAGCAATCAGCCCCAGCATTTT.

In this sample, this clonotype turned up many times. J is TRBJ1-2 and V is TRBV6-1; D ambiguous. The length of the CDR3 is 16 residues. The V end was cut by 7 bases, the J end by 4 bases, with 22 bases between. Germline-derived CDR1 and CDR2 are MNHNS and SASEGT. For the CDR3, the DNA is TGTGCCAGCACCCATTCCGTTGGAGGGAGAGGCTATGGCTACACCTTC. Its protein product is CASTHSVGGRGYGYTF.

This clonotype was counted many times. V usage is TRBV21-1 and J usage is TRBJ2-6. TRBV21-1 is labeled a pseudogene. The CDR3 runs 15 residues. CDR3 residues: CASSSQDSGANVLTF. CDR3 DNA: TGTGCCAGCAGCAGTCAGGACTCTGGGGCCAACGTCCTGACTTTC.

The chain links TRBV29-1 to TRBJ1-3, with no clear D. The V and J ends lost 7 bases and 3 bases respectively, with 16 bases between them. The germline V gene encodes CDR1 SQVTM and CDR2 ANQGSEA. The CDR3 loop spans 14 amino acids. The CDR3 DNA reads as TGCAGCGCCAGCTTGTTCGAGGGTGGAAACACCATATATTTT. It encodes CSASLFEGGNTIYF. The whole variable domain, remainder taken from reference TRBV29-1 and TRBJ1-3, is SAVISQKPSRDICQRGTSLTIQCQVDSQVTMMFWYRQQPGQSLTLIATANQGSEATYESGFVIDKFPISRPNLTFSTLTVSNMSPEDSSIYLCSASLFEGGNTIYFGEGSWLTVV.

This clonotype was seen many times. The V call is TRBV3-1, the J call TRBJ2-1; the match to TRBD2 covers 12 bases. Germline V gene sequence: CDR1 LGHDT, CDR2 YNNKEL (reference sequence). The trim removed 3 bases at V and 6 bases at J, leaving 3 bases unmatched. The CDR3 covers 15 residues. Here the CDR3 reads CASSQLAGGRNEQFF. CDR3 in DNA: TGTGCCAGCAGCCAGCTAGCGGGGGGGCGCAATGAGCAGTTCTTC.

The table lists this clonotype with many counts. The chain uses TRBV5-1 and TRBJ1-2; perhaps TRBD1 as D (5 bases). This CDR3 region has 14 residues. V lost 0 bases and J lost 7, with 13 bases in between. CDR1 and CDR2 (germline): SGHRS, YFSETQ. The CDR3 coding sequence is TGCGCCAGCAGCTTGGCCTGGGCAGGGAGTGGCTACACCTTC. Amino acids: CASSLAWAGSGYTF.

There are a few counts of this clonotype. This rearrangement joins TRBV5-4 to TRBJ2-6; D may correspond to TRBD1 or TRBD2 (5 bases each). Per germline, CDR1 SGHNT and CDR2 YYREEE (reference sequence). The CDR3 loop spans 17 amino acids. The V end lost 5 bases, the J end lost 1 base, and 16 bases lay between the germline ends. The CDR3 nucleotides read TGTGCCAGCAGTGTCCCGGGACGGAGTTCTGGGGCCAACGTCCTGACTTTC. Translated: CASSVPGRSSGANVLTF.

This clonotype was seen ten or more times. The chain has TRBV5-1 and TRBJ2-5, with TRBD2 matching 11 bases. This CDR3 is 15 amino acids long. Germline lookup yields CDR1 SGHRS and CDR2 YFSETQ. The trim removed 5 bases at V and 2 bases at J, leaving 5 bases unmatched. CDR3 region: CASRTVAGGQETQYF. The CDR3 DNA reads TGCGCCAGCAGGACGGTAGCGGGGGGGCAAGAGACCCAGTACTTC.

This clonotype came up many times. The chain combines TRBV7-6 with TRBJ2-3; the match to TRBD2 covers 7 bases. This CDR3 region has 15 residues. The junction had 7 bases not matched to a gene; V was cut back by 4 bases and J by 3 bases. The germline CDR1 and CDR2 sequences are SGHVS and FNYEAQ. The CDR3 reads CASSSLGLVTDTQYF. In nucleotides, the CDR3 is TGTGCCAGCAGCTCCCTCGGACTAGTAACAGATACGCAGTATTTT.

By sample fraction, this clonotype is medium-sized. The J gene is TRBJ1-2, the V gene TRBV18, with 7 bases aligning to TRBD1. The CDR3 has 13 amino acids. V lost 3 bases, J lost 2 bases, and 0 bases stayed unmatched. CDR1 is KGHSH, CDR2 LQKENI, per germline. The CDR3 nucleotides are TGTGCCAGCTCACCGGGACAGAACTATGGCTACACCTTC. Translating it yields CASSPGQNYGYTF.